Shown below are 9 T cell receptor beta chains from a single sample sequenced in a study of control samples from healthy donors and cancer patients. Using immunoSEQ multiplex PCR, the repertoire was profiled, and TCRdb retains in-frame clones only, with some absent. The top ten hold 1.8% of the sample, which has about 200,000 clones, about 90% seen once. Sequencing was carried out using blood. The receptors stem from a man under 40 in good health.

The CDR3 protein is CASGIDRGSEAFF. As DNA, the CDR3 is TGCGCCAGCGGCATAGACAGGGGCTCTGAAGCTTTCTTT. The rearrangement uses TRBV4-1 and TRBJ1-1; TRBD1 agrees at 8 bases. The CDR3 is 13 amino acids. With V trimmed by 8 bases and J by 6 bases, 8 bases remained unmatched. Germline CDR1 and CDR2: MGHRA and YSYEKL.

A note on this clone: This sample includes further DNA sequences coding for the same CDR3. The chain carries TRBV2 and TRBJ1-5; the D gene is possibly TRBD1 (6 bases). Germline assignment: CDR1 SNHLY and CDR2 FYNNEI. Deletions cut 1 base from V and 1 base from J, with 8 bases between. The CDR3 consists of 15 residues. DNA for the CDR3: TGTGCCAGCAGTGAAGGAGGACAGAGCAATCAGCCCCAGCATTTT. Translation: CASSEGGQSNQPQHF.

The rearrangement joins TRBV7-2 to TRBJ2-1; D gene unclear. CDR1 is SGHTA and CDR2 is FQGNSA in the germline V gene. This CDR3 comprises 16 residues. Trimming removed 7 bases from V and 0 bases from J, with 16 bases in between. The CDR3 loop reads CASTSTVGFSYNEQFF. CDR3 DNA sequence: TGTGCCAGCACCTCAACAGTCGGGTTCTCCTACAATGAGCAGTTCTTC.

The chain recombines TRBV5-1 with TRBJ2-7; D is possibly TRBD1 (6 bases). The ends were cut back, 0 bases at V and 3 bases at J, with 10 bases in the middle. Germline V gene sequence: CDR1 SGHRS, CDR2 YFSETQ. The CDR3 is 14 residues long. The CDR3 nucleotides are TGCGCCAGCAGCTTGGACAGGGTGTTCTACGAGCAGTACTTC. Translating it yields CASSLDRVFYEQYF.

The chain uses TRBV7-9 and TRBJ1-5; 8 nucleotides line up with TRBD1. This CDR3 is built from 16 residues. With V trimmed by 4 bases and J by 4 bases, 9 bases remained unmatched. The V gene's germline CDR1 is SEHNR and CDR2 FQNEAQ (reference sequence). DNA of the CDR3: TGTGCCAGCAGCTCAGATGGGACAGGCCGAAATCAGCCCCAGCATTTT. Translating it yields CASSSDGTGRNQPQHF.

This sequence joins TRBV14 and TRBJ2-7; 7 positions match TRBD1. Germline V gene sequence: CDR1 SGHDN, CDR2 FVKESK. CDR3 size: 14 residues. Trimming took 0 bases from V and 2 from J; bases not matched to a gene: 1. The CDR3 protein is CASSQDTGAYEQYF. Written as DNA, the CDR3 is TGTGCCAGCAGCCAAGATACAGGGGCCTACGAGCAGTACTTC.

The V and J genes are TRBV5-8 and TRBJ1-2; D is unclear. Trimming left V 4 bases short and J 2 bases short, with 12 bases between. The CDR3 covers 14 residues. The germline V gene has CDR1 SGHTS and CDR2 YDEGEE. In nucleotides, the CDR3 is TGTGCCAGCAGCCAACCCGGCCAGAACTATGGCTACACCTTC. It specifies CASSQPGQNYGYTF.

This clone was seen only a few times. The V call is TRBV6-1, the J call TRBJ1-5; a weak D match, TRBD1 (6 bases). The germline gives CDR1 MNHNS, CDR2 SASEGT. There are 16 residues in the CDR3. The V gene lost 4 bases and the J gene lost 4 bases, with 17 bases spanning the gap. DNA of the CDR3: TGTGCCAGCAGTGGGCAGGGGAATATCGGGAATCAGCCCCAGCATTTT. Amino acid sequence: CASSGQGNIGNQPQHF.

The chain links TRBV19 to TRBJ2-1; D is perhaps TRBD1 (5 bases). The germline V gene encodes CDR1 LNHDA and CDR2 SQIVND (reference sequence). Trimming shortened V by 6 bases and J by 4 bases, and 10 bases separated the two germline ends. The CDR3 has 13 amino acids. As DNA, the CDR3 is TGTGCCAGTAGGGGGCAGATTTACAATGAGCAGTTCTTC. Protein: CASRGQIYNEQFF.